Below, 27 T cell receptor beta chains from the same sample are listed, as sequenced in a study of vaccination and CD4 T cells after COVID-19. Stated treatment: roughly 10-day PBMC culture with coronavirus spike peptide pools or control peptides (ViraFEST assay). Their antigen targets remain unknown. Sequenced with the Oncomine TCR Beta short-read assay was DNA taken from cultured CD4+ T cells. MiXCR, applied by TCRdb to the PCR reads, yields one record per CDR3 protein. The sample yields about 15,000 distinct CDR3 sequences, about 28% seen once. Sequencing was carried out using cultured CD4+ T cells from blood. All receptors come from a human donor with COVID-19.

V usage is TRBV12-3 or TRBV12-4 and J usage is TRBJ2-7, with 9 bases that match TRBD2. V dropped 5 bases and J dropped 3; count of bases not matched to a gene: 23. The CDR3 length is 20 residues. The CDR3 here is CASSQQGIGIAGDRFYEQYF. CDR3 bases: TGTGCCAGCAGTCAGCAGGGGATCGGGATAGCGGGGGACCGTTTCTACGAGCAGTACTTC.

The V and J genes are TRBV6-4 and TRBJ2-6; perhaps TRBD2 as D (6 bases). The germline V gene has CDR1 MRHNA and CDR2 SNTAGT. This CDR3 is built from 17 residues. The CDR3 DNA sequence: TGTGCTATGGAGGGGACCGATAAAAACTCTGGGGCCAACGTCCTGACTTTC. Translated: CAMEGTDKNSGANVLTF.

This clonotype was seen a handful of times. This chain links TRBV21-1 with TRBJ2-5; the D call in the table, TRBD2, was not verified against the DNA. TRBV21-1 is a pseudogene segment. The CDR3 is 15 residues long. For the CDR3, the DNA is TGTGCCAGCAGCGGGCTAGCGGGGGTCCAAGAGACCCAGTACTTC. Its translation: CASSGLAGVQETQYF.

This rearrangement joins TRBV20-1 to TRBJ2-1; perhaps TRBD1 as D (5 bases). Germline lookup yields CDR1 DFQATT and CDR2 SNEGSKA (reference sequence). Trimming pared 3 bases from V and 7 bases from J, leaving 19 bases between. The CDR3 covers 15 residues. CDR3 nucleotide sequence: TGCAGTGCTAGCCTGGCAGGGTTAGGATCTAATGAGCAGTTCTTC. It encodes CSASLAGLGSNEQFF.

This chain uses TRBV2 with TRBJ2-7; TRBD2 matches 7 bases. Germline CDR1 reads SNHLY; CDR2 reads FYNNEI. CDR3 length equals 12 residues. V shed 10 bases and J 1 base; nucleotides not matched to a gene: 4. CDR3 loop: CATSGESYEQYF. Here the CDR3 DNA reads TGTGCCACCAGCGGGGAGTCCTACGAGCAGTACTTC.

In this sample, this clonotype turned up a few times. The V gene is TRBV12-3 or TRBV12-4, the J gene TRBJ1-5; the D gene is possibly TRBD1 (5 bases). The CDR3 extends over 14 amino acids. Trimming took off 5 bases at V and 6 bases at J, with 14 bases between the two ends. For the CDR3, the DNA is TGTGCCAGCAGTCTCCCCAGGGTACGTCAGCCCCAGCATTTT. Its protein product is CASSLPRVRQPQHF.

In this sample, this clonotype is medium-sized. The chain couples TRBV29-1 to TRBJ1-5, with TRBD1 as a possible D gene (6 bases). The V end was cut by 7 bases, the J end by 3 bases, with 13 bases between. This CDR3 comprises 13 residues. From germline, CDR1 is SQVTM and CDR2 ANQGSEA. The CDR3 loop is CSARDNYNQPQHF. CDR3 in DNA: TGCAGCGCCCGGGACAACTACAATCAGCCCCAGCATTTT. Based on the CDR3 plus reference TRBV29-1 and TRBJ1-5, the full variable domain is SAVISQKPSRDICQRGTSLTIQCQVDSQVTMMFWYRQQPGQSLTLIATANQGSEATYESGFVIDKFPISRPNLTFSTLTVSNMSPEDSSIYLCSARDNYNQPQHFGDGTRLSIL.

The DNA for the CDR3 is TGTGCCAGCAGCACCGGGAATTTTGGTTCGGCCGGGGAGCTGTTTTTT. Protein: CASSTGNFGSAGELFF. This rearrangement joins TRBV6-1 to TRBJ2-2, with D maybe TRBD2 (5 bases). The CDR3 is made up of 16 amino acids. V lost 6 bases to trimming and J lost 6 bases, with 20 bases between them. Per the germline V gene, CDR1 is MNHNS and CDR2 is SASEGT.

This CDR3 reads CASRRQALNTEAFF. The CDR3 DNA follows: TGTGCCAGCAGGAGACAGGCGTTGAACACTGAAGCTTTCTTT. The chain uses TRBV12-3 or TRBV12-4 and TRBJ1-1, with D maybe TRBD1 (6 bases). The CDR3 consists of 14 residues. Trimming left V 6 bases short and J 0 bases short, with 11 bases between.

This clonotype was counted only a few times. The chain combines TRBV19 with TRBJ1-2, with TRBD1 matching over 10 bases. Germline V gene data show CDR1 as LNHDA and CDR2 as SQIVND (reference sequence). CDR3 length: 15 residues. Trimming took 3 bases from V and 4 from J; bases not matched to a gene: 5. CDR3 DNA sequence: TGTGCCAGTAGTATCGGGACAGGGGAGGTCTATGGCTACACCTTC. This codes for CASSIGTGEVYGYTF.

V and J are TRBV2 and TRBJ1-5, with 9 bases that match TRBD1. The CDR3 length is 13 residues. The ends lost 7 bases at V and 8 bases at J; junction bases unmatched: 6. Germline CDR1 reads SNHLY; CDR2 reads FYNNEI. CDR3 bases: TGTGCCAGCACCGAGGACAGGGGTAAGCCCCAGCATTTT. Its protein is CASTEDRGKPQHF.

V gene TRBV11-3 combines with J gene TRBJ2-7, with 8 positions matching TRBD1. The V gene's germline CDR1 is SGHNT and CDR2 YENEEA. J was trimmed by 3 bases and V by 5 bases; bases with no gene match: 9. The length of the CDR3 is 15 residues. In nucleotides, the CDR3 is TGTGCCAGCAGCACTTACAGGGGGGTTCTCTACGAGCAGTACTTC. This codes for CASSTYRGVLYEQYF.

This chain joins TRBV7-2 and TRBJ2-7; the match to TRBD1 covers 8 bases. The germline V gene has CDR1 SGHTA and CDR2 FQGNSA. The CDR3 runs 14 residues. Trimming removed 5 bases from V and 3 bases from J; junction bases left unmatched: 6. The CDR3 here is CASSVTGGHYEQYF. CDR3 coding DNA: TGTGCCAGCAGCGTTACAGGGGGACACTACGAGCAGTACTTC.

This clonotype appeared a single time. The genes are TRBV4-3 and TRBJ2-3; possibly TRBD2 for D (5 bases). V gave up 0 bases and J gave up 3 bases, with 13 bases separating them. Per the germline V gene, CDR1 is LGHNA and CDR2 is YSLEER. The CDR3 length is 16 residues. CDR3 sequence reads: CASSQDGAVGTDTQYF. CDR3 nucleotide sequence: TGCGCCAGCAGCCAAGATGGAGCGGTGGGAACAGATACGCAGTATTTT.

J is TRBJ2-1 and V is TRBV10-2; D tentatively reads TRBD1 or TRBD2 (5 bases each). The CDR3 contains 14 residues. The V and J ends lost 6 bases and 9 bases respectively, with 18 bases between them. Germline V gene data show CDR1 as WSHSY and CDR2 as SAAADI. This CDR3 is CASRPGRLLSEQFF. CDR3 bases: TGCGCCAGCAGACCGGGACGCCTCCTTAGTGAGCAGTTCTTC.

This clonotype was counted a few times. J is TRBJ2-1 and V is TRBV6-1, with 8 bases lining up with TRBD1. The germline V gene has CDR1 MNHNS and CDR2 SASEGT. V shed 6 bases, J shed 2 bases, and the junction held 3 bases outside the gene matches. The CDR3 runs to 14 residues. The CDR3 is CASRDRVTYNEQFF. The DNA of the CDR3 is TGTGCCAGCAGGGACAGGGTAACCTACAATGAGCAGTTCTTC.

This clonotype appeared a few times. The CDR3 nucleotides are TGTGCCACCGCCTTAGCGGGCGACGAGCAGTACTTC. Its protein product is CATALAGDEQYF. J is TRBJ2-7 and V is TRBV6-1, with 7 bases fitting TRBD2. Germline values: CDR1 MNHNS, CDR2 SASEGT. The CDR3 contains 12 residues. V was clipped by 10 bases and J by 5 bases; unmatched bases: 8.

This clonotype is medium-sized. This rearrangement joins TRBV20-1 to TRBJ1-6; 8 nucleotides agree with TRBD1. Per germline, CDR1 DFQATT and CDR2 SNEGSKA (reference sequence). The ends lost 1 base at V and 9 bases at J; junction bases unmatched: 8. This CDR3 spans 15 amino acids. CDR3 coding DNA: TGCAGTGCTAGAGGTGCTCAGGGGGCGTTTTCACCCCTCCACTTT. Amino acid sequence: CSARGAQGAFSPLHF.

The CDR3 sequence is CAISPGTGGPPGANVLTF. The CDR3, as DNA: TGTGCCATCAGCCCCGGGACAGGGGGCCCCCCTGGGGCCAACGTCCTGACTTTC. The rearrangement uses TRBV10-3 and TRBJ2-6; 12 nucleotides match TRBD1. The length of the CDR3 is 18 residues. Germline-derived CDR1 and CDR2 are ENHRY and SYGVKD. Trimming took 6 bases from V and 2 from J; bases not matched to a gene: 8.

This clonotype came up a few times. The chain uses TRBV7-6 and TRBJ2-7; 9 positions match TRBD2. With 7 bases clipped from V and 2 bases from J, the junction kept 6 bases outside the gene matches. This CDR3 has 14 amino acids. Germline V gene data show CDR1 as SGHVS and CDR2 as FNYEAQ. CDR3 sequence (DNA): TGTGCCAGCAAACCCCTAGCGGGGCCCTACGAGCAGTACTTC. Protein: CASKPLAGPYEQYF.

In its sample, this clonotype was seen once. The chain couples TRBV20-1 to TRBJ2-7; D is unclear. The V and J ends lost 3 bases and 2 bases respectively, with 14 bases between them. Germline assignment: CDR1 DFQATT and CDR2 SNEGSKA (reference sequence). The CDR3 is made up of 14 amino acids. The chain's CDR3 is CSASRPGAPYEQYF. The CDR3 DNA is TGCAGTGCTAGTCGGCCGGGTGCACCCTACGAGCAGTACTTC.

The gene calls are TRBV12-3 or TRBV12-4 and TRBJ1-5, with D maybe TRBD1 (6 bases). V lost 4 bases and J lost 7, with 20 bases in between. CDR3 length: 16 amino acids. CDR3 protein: CASSSPTSGHKQPQHF. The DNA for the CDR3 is TGTGCCAGCAGTTCACCAACCTCGGGACACAAACAGCCCCAGCATTTT.

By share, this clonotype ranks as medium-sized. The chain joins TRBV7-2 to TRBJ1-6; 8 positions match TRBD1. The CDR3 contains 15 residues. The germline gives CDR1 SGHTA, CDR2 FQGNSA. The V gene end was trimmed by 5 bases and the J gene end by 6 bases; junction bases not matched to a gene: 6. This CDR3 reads CASSDRGGGNSPLHF. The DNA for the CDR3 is TGTGCCAGCAGCGACAGGGGCGGTGGTAATTCACCCCTCCACTTT.

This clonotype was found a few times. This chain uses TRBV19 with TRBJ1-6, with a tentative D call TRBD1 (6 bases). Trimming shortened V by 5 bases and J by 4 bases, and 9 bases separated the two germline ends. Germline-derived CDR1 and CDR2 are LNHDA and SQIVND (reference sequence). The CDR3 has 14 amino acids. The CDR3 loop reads CASSSGQYNSPLHF. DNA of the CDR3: TGTGCCAGTAGTTCCGGACAGTATAATTCACCCCTCCACTTT.

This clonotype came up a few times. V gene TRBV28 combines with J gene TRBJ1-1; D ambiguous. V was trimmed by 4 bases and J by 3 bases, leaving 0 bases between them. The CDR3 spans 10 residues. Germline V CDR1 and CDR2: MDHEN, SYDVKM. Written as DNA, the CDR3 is TGTGCCAGCAGTTACACTGAAGCTTTCTTT. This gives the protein CASSYTEAFF.

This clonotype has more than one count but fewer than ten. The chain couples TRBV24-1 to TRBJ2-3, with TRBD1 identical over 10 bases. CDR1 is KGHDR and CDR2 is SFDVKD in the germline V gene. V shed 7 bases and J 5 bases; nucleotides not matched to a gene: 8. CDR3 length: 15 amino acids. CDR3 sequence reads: CATRGTGDILDTQYF. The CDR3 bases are TGTGCCACCAGGGGGACAGGGGATATCTTAGATACGCAGTATTTT.

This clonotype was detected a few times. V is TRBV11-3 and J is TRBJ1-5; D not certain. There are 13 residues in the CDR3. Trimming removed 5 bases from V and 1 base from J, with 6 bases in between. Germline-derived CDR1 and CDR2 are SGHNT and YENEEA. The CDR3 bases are TGTGCCAGCAGCCCGGACAGCAATCAGCCCCAGCATTTT. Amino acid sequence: CASSPDSNQPQHF. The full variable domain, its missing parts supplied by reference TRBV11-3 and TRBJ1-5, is EAGVVQSPRYKIIEKKQPVAFWCNPISGHNTLYWYLQNLGQGPELLIRYENEEAVDDSQLPKDRFSAERLKGVDSTLKIQPAELGDSAVYLCASSPDSNQPQHFGDGTRLSIL.